This T cell receptor beta chain was captured in a study of blood T cell repertoires in COVID-19. Germline V gene data show CDR1 as SGDLS and CDR2 as YYNGEE. This CDR3 is built from 13 residues. V was cut by 0 bases and J by 11 bases, with 14 bases left in between. In the original workflow: The authors estimated nucleated cell counts from reference gene primer amplification. Here immunoSEQ multiplex PCR was the method, and the copy in TCRdb shows in-frame clones only, minus some. That table furnishes V, J and clone size, whereas the DNA furnished D and trimming. The repertoire holds about 130,000 clones, with around 83% as singletons.

Source material: peripheral blood. The chain links TRBV9 to TRBJ1-1; TRBD1 is a possible D gene (5 bases). The sequence came from a human donor in a cohort sampled during active COVID-19. The CDR3 nucleotides are TGTGCCAGCAGCGTAGCGGTCCAGGGTGAGGCTTTCTTT. Encoded protein: CASSVAVQGEAFF.